This T cell receptor beta chain was retrieved from a study of T cells in Graves' hyperthyroidism and ophthalmopathy. TCR beta CDR3 regions were amplified from RNA. First-round RT-PCR with HTBI primers amplified the TCR CDR3 region. From the multiplex PCR reads, TCRdb called clonotypes with MiXCR, one entry per CDR3 protein. The profile shows about 420,000 distinct CDR3 sequences, roughly 15% of them singletons. Uncontrolled infection, other autoimmune disease, pregnancy or lactation disqualified patients from enrolment. Thyroid ultrasound and orbital computed tomography, with clinical symptoms and serum thyroxine and TRAb, informed diagnoses. The authors obtained PBMCs from 7.5 to 10 ml of fresh peripheral blood. General study results and limits: Blood samples included most of the expanded thyroid clonotypes exceeding 0.001.

Notes on this clonotype: Its target is unknown.

Germline loops: CDR1 DFQATT, CDR2 SNEGSKA (reference sequence). V shed 7 bases, J shed 6 bases, and the junction held 12 bases outside the gene matches. CDR3 size: 14 residues. The sequence derives from a woman between 18 and 29 years old with Graves' hyperthyroidism. This chain links TRBV20-1 with TRBJ2-3; 8 bases map to TRBD2. The specimen was blood. This chain's CDR3 is CSVLLAAAGDTQYF. CDR3 nucleotide sequence: TGCAGTGTTTTACTAGCGGCGGCGGGTGATACGCAGTATTTT.